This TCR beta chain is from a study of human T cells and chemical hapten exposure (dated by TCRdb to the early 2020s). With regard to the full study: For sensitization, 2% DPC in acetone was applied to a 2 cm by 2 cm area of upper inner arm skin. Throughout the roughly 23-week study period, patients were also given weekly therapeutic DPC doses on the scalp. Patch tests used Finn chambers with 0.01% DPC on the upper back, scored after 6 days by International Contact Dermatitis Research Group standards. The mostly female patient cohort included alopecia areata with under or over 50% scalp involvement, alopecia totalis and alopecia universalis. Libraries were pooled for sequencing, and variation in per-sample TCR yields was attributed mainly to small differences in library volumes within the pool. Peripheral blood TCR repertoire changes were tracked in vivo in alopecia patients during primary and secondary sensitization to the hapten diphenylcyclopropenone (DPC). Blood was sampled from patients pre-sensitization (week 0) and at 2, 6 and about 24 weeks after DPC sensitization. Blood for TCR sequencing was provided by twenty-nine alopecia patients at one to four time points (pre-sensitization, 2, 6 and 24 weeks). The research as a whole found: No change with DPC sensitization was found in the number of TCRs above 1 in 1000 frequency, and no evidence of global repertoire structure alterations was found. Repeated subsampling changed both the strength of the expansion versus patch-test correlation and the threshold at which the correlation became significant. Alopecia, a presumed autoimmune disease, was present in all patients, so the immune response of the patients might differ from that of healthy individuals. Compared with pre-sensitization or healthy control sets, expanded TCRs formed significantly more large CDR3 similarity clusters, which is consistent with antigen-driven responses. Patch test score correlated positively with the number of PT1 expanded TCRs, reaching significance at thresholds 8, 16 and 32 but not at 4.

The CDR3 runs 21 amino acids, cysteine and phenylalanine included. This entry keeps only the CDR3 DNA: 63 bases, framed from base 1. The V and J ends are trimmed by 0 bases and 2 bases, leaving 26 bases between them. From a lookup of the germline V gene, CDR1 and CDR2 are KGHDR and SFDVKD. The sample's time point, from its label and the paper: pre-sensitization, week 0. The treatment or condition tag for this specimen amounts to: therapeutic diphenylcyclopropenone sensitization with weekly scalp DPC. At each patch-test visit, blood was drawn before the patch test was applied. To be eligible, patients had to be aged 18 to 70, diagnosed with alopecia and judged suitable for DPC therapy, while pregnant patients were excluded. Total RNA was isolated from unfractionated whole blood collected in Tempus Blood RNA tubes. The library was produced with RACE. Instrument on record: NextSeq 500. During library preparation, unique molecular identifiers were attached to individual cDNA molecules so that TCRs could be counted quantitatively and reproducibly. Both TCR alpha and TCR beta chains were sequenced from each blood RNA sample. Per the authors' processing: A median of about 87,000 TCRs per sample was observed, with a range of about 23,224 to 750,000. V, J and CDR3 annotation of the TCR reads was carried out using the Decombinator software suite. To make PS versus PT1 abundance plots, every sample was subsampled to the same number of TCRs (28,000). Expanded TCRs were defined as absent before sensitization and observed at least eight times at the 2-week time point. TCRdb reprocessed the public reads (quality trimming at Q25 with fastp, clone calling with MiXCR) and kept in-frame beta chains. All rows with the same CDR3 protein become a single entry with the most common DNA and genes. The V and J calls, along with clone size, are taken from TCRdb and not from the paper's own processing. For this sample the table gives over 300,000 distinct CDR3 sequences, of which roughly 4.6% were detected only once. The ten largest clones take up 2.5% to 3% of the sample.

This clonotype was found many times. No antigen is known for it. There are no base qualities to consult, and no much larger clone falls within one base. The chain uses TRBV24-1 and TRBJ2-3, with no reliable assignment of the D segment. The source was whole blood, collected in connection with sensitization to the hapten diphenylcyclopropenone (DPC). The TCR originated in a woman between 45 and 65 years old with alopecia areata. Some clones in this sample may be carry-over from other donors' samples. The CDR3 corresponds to CATSDLPLTAFPKFFTDTQYF. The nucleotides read TGTGCCACCAGTGATTTGCCCCTGACGGCGTTCCCAAAATTCTTCACAGATACGCAGTATTTT.